There are many counts of the clone carrying this TCR beta chain. Its antigen remains unknown. This entry is derived from a study of Graves' ophthalmopathy and Graves' hyperthyroidism. Overall study: Prior to any treatment, peripheral blood was collected at the time of initial diagnosis.

Overall study results and limits: Most expanded clonotypes from thyroid (those above 0.001 frequency) were also found in blood.

Amplified material comprised TCR beta CDR3 regions derived from RNA transcripts. First-round RT-PCR employed HTBI primers, with a second-round multiplex PCR after it. TCRdb reanalysed the multiplex PCR reads using MiXCR and keeps one entry per CDR3 protein. The sample has 400,000 to 450,000 distinct CDR3 sequences, around 21% seen once. Each diagnosis was determined on the basis of clinical symptoms, serum thyroxine, TRAb, thyroid ultrasound and orbital computed tomography. The clonotype originates from a woman under 30 with stable Graves' hyperthyroidism. Sequences were obtained from peripheral blood.

DNA for the CDR3: TGTGCCAGCAGCTTAGGCACCGGTGGGAACATTCAGTACTTC. It is translated as CASSLGTGGNIQYF. This chain connects TRBV7-2 to TRBJ2-4; D gene unclear. The CDR3 sequence is 14 residues long. V shed 1 base and J shed 7 bases, with 11 bases lying between them. CDR1 is SGHTA, CDR2 FQGNSA, per germline.